These 9 T cell receptor beta chains came from one sample sequenced in a study of Ad26.COV2.S vaccination and SARS-CoV-2 variants. Generated by immunoSEQ multiplex PCR, the TCRdb table keeps only in-frame clones and is missing some. The table has more than 120,000 clones, roughly 85% seen once. This specimen was peripheral blood, taken after recovery from COVID-19. Source of these receptors: a human donor who had recovered from COVID-19.

V and J are TRBV5-1 and TRBJ2-2, with a weak D call TRBD2 (5 bases). The CDR3 totals 16 residues. V was pared by 1 base and J by 0 bases, with 10 bases between. Germline assignment: CDR1 SGHRS and CDR2 YFSETQ. The DNA for the CDR3 is TGCGCCAGCAGCTTGTTTGCGGGTACGAACACCGGGGAGCTGTTTTTT. Protein product: CASSLFAGTNTGELFF.

Points on this clone: One junction end does not reproduce the germline sequence, and a read error may be involved. The gene calls are TRBV10-3 and TRBJ2-7; TRBD1 matches 11 bases. This CDR3 comprises 16 residues. Germline CDR1 is ENHRY and CDR2 is SYGVKD. CDR3 DNA: TGTGCCGTCAGGCCTTACCGGGACAGGGGGGCCTACGAGCAGTACTTC. This encodes CAVRPYRDRGAYEQYF.

The J gene is TRBJ2-1, the V gene TRBV6-5, with D unclear. Trimming cost V 6 bases and J 5 bases, with 8 bases left between them. Germline loops: CDR1 MNHEY, CDR2 SVGAGI. CDR3 length equals 12 residues. The CDR3 DNA sequence: TGTGCCAGCAGATTACAGCACAATGAGCAGTTCTTC. This codes for CASRLQHNEQFF.

The table lists this clone with a count of one. The J gene is TRBJ1-4, the V gene TRBV5-1; TRBD1 matches 8 bases. Losses at the gene ends were 3 bases for V and 6 bases for J; bases not matched to a gene: 1. The CDR3 contains 13 residues. Germline values: CDR1 SGHRS, CDR2 YFSETQ. The CDR3 protein is CASSSGGDEKLFF. Here the CDR3 DNA reads TGCGCCAGCAGCTCAGGGGGCGATGAAAAACTGTTTTTT.

The chain links TRBV4-3 to TRBJ2-1; D may be TRBD2 (5 bases). CDR3 size: 16 residues. V was clipped by 3 bases and J by 4 bases, with 16 bases between them. CDR1 LGHNA and CDR2 YSLEER come from the germline V gene. CDR3 region: CASSHIGLPLYNEQFF. The DNA of the CDR3 is TGCGCCAGCAGCCACATAGGACTTCCTCTATACAATGAGCAGTTCTTC.

V gene TRBV18 combines with J gene TRBJ2-7, with a tentative D call TRBD2 (5 bases). CDR1 KGHSH and CDR2 LQKENI come from the germline V gene. Between the trimmed V and J ends, which lost 3 bases and 5 bases, there was a span of 11 bases. The CDR3 runs 13 residues. The CDR3 DNA sequence: TGTGCCAGCTCACCGGACTCGTCCAACGAGCAGTACTTC. Translated: CASSPDSSNEQYF.

The J gene is TRBJ2-2, the V gene TRBV7-2, with 7 bases identical to TRBD1. V gave up 5 bases and J gave up 1 base; unmatched junction bases: 7. Germline V lookup: CDR1 SGHTA, CDR2 FQGNSA. This CDR3 contains 16 residues. The CDR3 DNA reads TGTGCCAGCAGCATCCGGACAGGATTGAACACCGGGGAGCTGTTTTTT. It yields the protein CASSIRTGLNTGELFF.

This rearrangement joins TRBV27 to TRBJ1-1; possible D gene TRBD1, 5 bases. V was cut by 5 bases and J by 1 base, with 11 bases left in between. CDR1 is MNHEY, CDR2 SMNVEV, per germline (reference sequence). This CDR3 region has 14 residues. The CDR3 coding sequence is TGTGCCAGCAGTATCAGGGAGGGGAACACTGAAGCTTTCTTT. This translates into CASSIREGNTEAFF.

The rearrangement uses TRBV12-3 or TRBV12-4 and TRBJ1-4; a possible D gene is TRBD1 (5 bases). This CDR3 region has 13 residues. The ends were cut back, 1 base at V and 7 bases at J, with 7 bases in the middle. Here the CDR3 reads CASSLVQGEKLFF. In nucleotides, the CDR3 is TGTGCCAGCAGTTTAGTGCAGGGTGAAAAACTGTTTTTT.